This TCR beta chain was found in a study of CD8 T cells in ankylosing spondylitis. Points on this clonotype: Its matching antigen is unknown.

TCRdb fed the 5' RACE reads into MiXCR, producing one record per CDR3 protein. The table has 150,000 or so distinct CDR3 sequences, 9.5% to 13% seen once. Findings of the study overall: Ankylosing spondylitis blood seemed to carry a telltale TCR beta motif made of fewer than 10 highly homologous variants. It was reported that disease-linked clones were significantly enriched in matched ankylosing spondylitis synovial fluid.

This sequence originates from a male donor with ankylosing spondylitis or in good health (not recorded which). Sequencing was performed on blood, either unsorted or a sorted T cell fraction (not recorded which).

CDR3 loop: CASSRDKNTEAFF. The CDR3 region has the DNA TGTGCCAGCAGCCGGGACAAGAACACTGAAGCTTTCTTT. The chain couples TRBV2 to TRBJ1-1, with a tentative D call TRBD1 (6 bases). Germline V gene lookup returns CDR1 SNHLY and CDR2 FYNNEI. The CDR3 runs to 13 residues. Trimming took 6 bases from V and 1 from J, leaving 9 bases between them.